This T cell receptor (beta chain) originates from a study of blood T cell repertoires in COVID-19. Background on the study: COVID-19 samples, acute and convalescent, were from the United States, Italy and Spain.

The CDR3 is 14 residues long. Germline V lookup: CDR1 KGHDR, CDR2 SFDVKD. The germline V and J ends were trimmed by 6 bases and 3 bases, with 11 bases remaining between them. Authors' methods: Reference gene primer amplification yielded estimated nucleated cell counts. Data came from immunoSEQ multiplex PCR; TCRdb stores just in-frame clones and leaves some out. D and trimming were read from the DNA, whereas the V and J calls and clone size are those reported in that table. This table holds a few hundred thousand clones, approximately 89% found once. A single count supports this clone. The receptor comes from a woman in her thirties or forties with acute COVID-19. The sequencing sample was made of PBMCs or T cells enriched from blood (not recorded which). J is TRBJ1-5 and V is TRBV24-1; a weak D match, TRBD1 (5 bases). As DNA, the CDR3 is TGTGCCACCAGTTCCGTAGGGGTCAATCAGCCCCAGCATTTT. Its protein is CATSSVGVNQPQHF.